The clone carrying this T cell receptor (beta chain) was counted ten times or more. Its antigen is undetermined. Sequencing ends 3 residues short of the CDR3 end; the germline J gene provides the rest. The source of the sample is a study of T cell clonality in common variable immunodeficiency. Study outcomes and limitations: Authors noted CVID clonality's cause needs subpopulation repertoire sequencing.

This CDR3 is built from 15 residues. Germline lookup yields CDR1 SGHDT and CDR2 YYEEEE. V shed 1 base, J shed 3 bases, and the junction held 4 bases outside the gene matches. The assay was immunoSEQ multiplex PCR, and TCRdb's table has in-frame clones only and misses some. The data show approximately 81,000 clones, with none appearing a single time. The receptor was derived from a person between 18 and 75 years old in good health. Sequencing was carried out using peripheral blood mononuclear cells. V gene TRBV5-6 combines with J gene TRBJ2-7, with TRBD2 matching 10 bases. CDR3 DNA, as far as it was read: TGTGCCAGCAGCTTGATAGCGGGAGGACACTACGAG. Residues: CASSLIAGGHYE. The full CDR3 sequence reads CASSLIAGGHYEQYF.